Described below is a single T cell receptor beta chain sequence and its context. Its antigen is unknown. The ends were cut back, 0 bases at V and 5 bases at J, with 13 bases in the middle. Germline CDR1 reads SGHDN; CDR2 reads FVKESK. The CDR3 is made up of 16 amino acids. The sample is drawn from a study of vaccination effects on CD4 cells after COVID-19. Using immunoSEQ multiplex PCR, the repertoire was profiled, and TCRdb retains in-frame clones only, with some absent. The sample gives around 62,000 clones, 70% to 85% of which show up once; 2.2% is in the top ten. The culture ran for less than 12 days, and then CD4+ T cells were isolated. The vaccine given was either BNT162b2 or mRNA-1273, in two doses.

The sample in question was CD4+ T cells from PBMCs cultured without peptide, obtained after COVID-19 vaccination. The clonotype originates from a human donor who received a COVID-19 vaccine. The chain couples TRBV14 to TRBJ1-4; TRBD1 is a possible D gene (6 bases). The CDR3 DNA sequence: TGTGCCAGCAGCCAAGACTTAGGGACATGGAATGAAAAACTGTTTTTT. Protein: CASSQDLGTWNEKLFF.